This T cell receptor (beta chain) originates from a study of blood T cells in healthy people across ages. Findings and caveats of the study: There was a strong correlation between TCR beta diversity and naive T cell percentage.

The trim removed 0 bases at V and 5 bases at J, leaving 9 bases unmatched. The CDR3 has 17 residues. From germline, CDR1 is SGHRS and CDR2 YFSETQ. Using a J-beta primer mix together with a sample-barcoded 5' primer, a second PCR was run for roughly 6 to 12 cycles. TCRdb re-derived calls from the 5' RACE reads in MiXCR, one entry per CDR3 protein. The repertoire consists of about 1 million distinct CDR3 sequences, with under 55% occurring once and the leading ten covering over 15%. As for this clonotype: The antigen remains undetermined.

Isolation yielded PBMCs, at least 6.5 million per sample, in every case. V is TRBV5-1 and J is TRBJ2-5, with 11 nucleotides matching TRBD1. The sequenced sample consisted of blood. The receptor was isolated from an older woman in good health. CDR3 residues: CASSLAVRTGGEETQYF. For the CDR3, the DNA is TGCGCCAGCAGCTTGGCCGTTCGGACAGGGGGCGAGGAGACCCAGTACTTC.